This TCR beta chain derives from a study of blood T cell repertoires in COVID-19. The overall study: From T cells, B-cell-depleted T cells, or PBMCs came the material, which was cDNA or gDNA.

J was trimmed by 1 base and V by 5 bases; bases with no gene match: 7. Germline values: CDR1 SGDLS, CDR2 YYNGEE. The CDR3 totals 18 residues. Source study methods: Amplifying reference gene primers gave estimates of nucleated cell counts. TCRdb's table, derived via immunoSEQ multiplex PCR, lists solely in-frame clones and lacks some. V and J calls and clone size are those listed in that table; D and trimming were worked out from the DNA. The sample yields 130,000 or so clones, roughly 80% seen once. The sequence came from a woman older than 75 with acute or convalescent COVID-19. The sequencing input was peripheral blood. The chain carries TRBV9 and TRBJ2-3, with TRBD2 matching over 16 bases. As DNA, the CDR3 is TGTGCCAGCAGACCGGGACTAGCGGGGGGGCGGGGCACAGATACGCAGTATTTT. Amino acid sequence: CASRPGLAGGRGTDTQYF.